The clone carrying this T cell receptor (beta chain) was seen repeatedly, ten times or more. Its specificity is unknown. The sample is drawn from a study of T cells after yellow fever vaccination. The study's findings and limits: Most primary-vaccination clones reappeared after the booster (more than 95% CD4, roughly 88% CD8). Overlap between CD4 and CD8 compartments was detected for a small share of clonotypes.

The authors made TCR cDNA by 5'RACE template switching, adding a universal primer site and UMIs. Each CDR3 protein gets one entry after TCRdb re-called the 5' RACE reads with MiXCR. The sample comprises approximately 350,000 distinct CDR3 sequences, about 9.9% of which are singletons, and roughly 18% rests with the top ten. The CDR3 runs to 14 residues. Germline V gene data show CDR1 as SGHDT and CDR2 as YYEEEE. Trimming stripped 4 bases from V and 5 bases from J, with 13 bases between. This sequence originates from a man aged 18 to 35 who received the YFV17D yellow fever vaccine. The rearrangement uses TRBV5-6 and TRBJ2-1, with D uncertain. This material consisted of PBMCs, taken on the day of the first yellow fever vaccination. The CDR3 loop is CASSPGLRHNEQFF. The CDR3 coding sequence is TGTGCCAGCAGCCCCGGGCTACGGCACAATGAGCAGTTCTTC.